The 4 T cell receptor beta chains below come from one sample, sequenced in a study of cytomegalovirus exposure and HLA in healthy donors (dated by TCRdb to the late 2010s). Libraries were constructed by the immunoSEQ multiplex PCR assay. The table comes from immuneACCESS by way of TCRdb, which keeps in-frame sequences with V and J called. Part of the clones is missing from these tables; in studies checked, under half for an unresolved V gene and the rest for unknown reasons. This sample comprises about 130,000 clones, roughly nine tenths of them detected only once. About 8.2% of the sample is taken by the ten largest. Source material: PBMCs. The receptor source for this set is a woman in her late teens or twenties in good health and CMV-seropositive.

This chain connects TRBV9 to TRBJ2-7, with D possibly matching TRBD2 (6 bases). CDR1 is SGDLS, CDR2 YYNGEE, per germline. The CDR3 runs 14 residues. Between the trimmed V and J ends, which lost 2 bases and 7 bases, there was a span of 16 bases. CDR3: CASSVSRGLCEQYF. CDR3 DNA sequence: TGTGCCAGCAGCGTTAGTCGGGGGTTGTGTGAGCAGTACTTC.

The chain carries TRBV28 and TRBJ1-4; D is undetermined. The CDR3 loop spans 11 amino acids. The germline V and J ends were trimmed by 6 bases and 4 bases, with 3 bases remaining between them. The germline V gene encodes CDR1 MDHEN and CDR2 SYDVKM. The CDR3 DNA follows: TGTGCCAGCAGCCGTAATGAAAAACTGTTTTTT. It yields the protein CASSRNEKLFF. The full variable domain, in which reference TRBV28 and TRBJ1-4 provide the parts outside the CDR3, is DVKVTQSSRYLVKRTGEKVFLECVQDMDHENMFWYRQDPGLGLRLIYFSYDVKMKEKGDIPEGYSVSREKKERFSLILESASTNQTSMYLCASSRNEKLFFGSGTQLSVL.

The chain is built from TRBV27 and TRBJ2-7; the D gene is possibly TRBD2 (7 bases). Trimming shortened V by 6 bases and J by 3 bases, and 12 bases separated the two germline ends. In germline, CDR1 is MNHEY, CDR2 SMNVEV (reference sequence). The CDR3 runs 13 residues. CDR3: CASRGGQSYEQYF. CDR3 sequence (DNA): TGTGCCAGCAGGGGGGGGCAGAGCTACGAGCAGTACTTC.

The rearrangement joins TRBV2 to TRBJ1-3; D possibly corresponds to TRBD1 (5 bases). Germline-derived CDR1 and CDR2 are SNHLY and FYNNEI. The CDR3 spans 15 residues. V was shortened by 6 bases and J by 0 bases, with 12 bases between the two germline ends. The DNA for the CDR3 is TGTGCCAGCAGCCCCGGACACCTCTCTGGAAACACCATATATTTT. Its protein product is CASSPGHLSGNTIYF.